The text below deals with one T cell receptor beta chain. These data originate in a study of blood T cells in healthy people across ages. A sample-barcoded 5' primer and a J-beta primer mix were used in a second PCR of about 7 to 12 cycles. TCRdb processed the 5' RACE reads anew with MiXCR; each CDR3 protein has one entry. Of around 1.5 million distinct CDR3 sequences in the sample, 30% to 35% were seen once. V was pared by 4 bases and J by 6 bases, with 13 bases between. CDR3 size: 14 residues. CDR1 and CDR2 from the germline V gene are MNHNS and SASEGT. This TCR was sampled from a woman in her 30s in good health. Material for sequencing was blood. J is TRBJ2-1 and V is TRBV6-1; D possibly uses TRBD1 or TRBD2 (5 bases each). The CDR3 bases are TGTGCCAGCAGTGTGGGACCACCCTCCAATGAGCAGTTCTTC. Translating it yields CASSVGPPSNEQFF.